A selection of T cell receptor beta chains follows, all from one sample in a study of T cell responses to AZD1222 COVID-19 vaccine. Sequencing was performed with immunoSEQ multiplex PCR; in TCRdb, only in-frame clones are kept and a portion is missing. Here the sample spans over 70,000 clones, roughly 86% being singletons. Sequences were derived from peripheral blood, sampled on day 0 of AZD1222 vaccination. All receptors derive from an adult in good health. Each CDR3 is given with its conserved first and last residue. Each record gives: clone size, V gene, J gene, D gene, CDR3 protein, CDR3 DNA. A D gene is named only where the DNA matches it firmly. Clone sizes are given selectively: once, few, many, or a class where the clone is expanded.

clone_size: -
v_call: TRBV18
j_call: TRBJ2-7
d_call: TRBD2
cdr3_aa: CASSPPLGTSGRHEQYF
cdr3_nt: TGTGCCAGCTCACCACCTTTAGGTACTAGCGGGAGACACGAGCAGTACTTC

clone_size: -
v_call: TRBV6-2/TRBV6-3
j_call: TRBJ1-2
d_call: TRBD1
cdr3_aa: CASSYPPGTGGGYTF
cdr3_nt: TGTGCCAGCAGTTACCCACCCGGGACAGGGGGTGGCTACACCTTC

clone_size: few
v_call: TRBV6-4
j_call: TRBJ2-2
d_call: -
cdr3_aa: CASSQIPGPTGELFF
cdr3_nt: TGTGCCAGCAGTCAAATACCGGGCCCAACCGGGGAGCTGTTTTTT

clone_size: -
v_call: TRBV5-1
j_call: TRBJ1-2
d_call: -
cdr3_aa: CASSLEGRVRGYTF
cdr3_nt: TGCGCCAGCAGCTTGGAGGGCAGGGTCAGGGGCTACACCTTC

clone_size: once
v_call: TRBV30
j_call: TRBJ1-1
d_call: TRBD1
cdr3_aa: CAWTRDSLNTEAFF
cdr3_nt: TGTGCCTGGACCCGGGACAGCCTAAACACTGAAGCTTTCTTT

clone_size: -
v_call: TRBV2
j_call: TRBJ2-3
d_call: -
cdr3_aa: CASSERARGNTDTQYF
cdr3_nt: TGTGCCAGCAGTGAAAGGGCCAGGGGAAACACAGATACGCAGTATTTT

clone_size: -
v_call: TRBV29-1
j_call: TRBJ1-2
d_call: TRBD1
cdr3_aa: CSVTTGGDGYGYTF
cdr3_nt: TGCAGCGTTACGACAGGGGGCGACGGCTATGGCTACACCTTC

clone_size: -
v_call: TRBV6-5
j_call: TRBJ2-1
d_call: -
cdr3_aa: CASSYGADPSYNEQFF
cdr3_nt: TGTGCCAGCAGTTACGGAGCGGACCCCTCCTACAATGAGCAGTTCTTC

clone_size: once
v_call: TRBV29-1
j_call: TRBJ1-2
d_call: TRBD1
cdr3_aa: CSVEVGTADPGPYGYTF
cdr3_nt: TGCAGCGTTGAAGTTGGGACAGCCGATCCGGGGCCCTATGGCTACACCTTC

clone_size: -
v_call: TRBV5-1
j_call: TRBJ2-7
d_call: -
cdr3_aa: CASSPREYPLEQYF
cdr3_nt: TGCGCCAGCAGCCCCAGGGAATACCCCCTCGAGCAGTACTTC

clone_size: few
v_call: TRBV30
j_call: TRBJ1-5
d_call: TRBD1
cdr3_aa: CAWSVGTGYQPQHF
cdr3_nt: TGTGCCTGGAGTGTTGGGACAGGGTATCAGCCCCAGCATTTT

clone_size: -
v_call: TRBV4-3
j_call: TRBJ1-1
d_call: -
cdr3_aa: CASSQDIAGNTEAFF
cdr3_nt: TGCGCCAGCAGCCAAGATATCGCAGGGAACACTGAAGCTTTCTTT

clone_size: -
v_call: TRBV27
j_call: TRBJ1-2
d_call: -
cdr3_aa: CASTSQRDPNYGYTF
cdr3_nt: TGTGCCAGCACCTCACAAAGGGATCCCAACTATGGCTACACCTTC

clone_size: -
v_call: TRBV7-3
j_call: TRBJ1-1
d_call: -
cdr3_aa: CASSLNPGLNTEAFF
cdr3_nt: TGTGCCAGCAGCTTAAACCCAGGGTTGAACACTGAAGCTTTCTTT

clone_size: -
v_call: TRBV27
j_call: TRBJ1-6
d_call: -
cdr3_aa: CASSPTEYNSPLHF
cdr3_nt: TGTGCCAGCAGTCCGACGGAATATAATTCACCCCTCCACTTT

clone_size: -
v_call: TRBV14
j_call: TRBJ1-2
d_call: -
cdr3_aa: CASSQSNYGYTF
cdr3_nt: TGTGCCAGCAGCCAAAGTAACTATGGCTACACCTTC

clone_size: -
v_call: TRBV29-1
j_call: TRBJ2-3
d_call: TRBD1
cdr3_aa: CSGRTDRGRFTDTQYF
cdr3_nt: TGCAGCGGCCGCACAGACAGGGGCCGGTTCACAGATACGCAGTATTTT

clone_size: -
v_call: TRBV4-2
j_call: TRBJ1-5
d_call: -
cdr3_aa: CASSPRGGGNQPQHF
cdr3_nt: TGTGCCAGCAGCCCCCGGGGAGGGGGCAATCAGCCCCAGCATTTT

clone_size: -
v_call: TRBV5-8
j_call: TRBJ2-3
d_call: -
cdr3_aa: CRIAGRDTQYF
cdr3_nt: TGTCGTATCGCGGGCCGTGATACGCAGTATTTT

clone_size: -
v_call: TRBV11-2
j_call: TRBJ1-5
d_call: -
cdr3_aa: CASSLDQIQPQHF
cdr3_nt: TGTGCCAGCAGCTTAGATCAGATTCAGCCCCAGCATTTT

clone_size: -
v_call: TRBV29-1
j_call: TRBJ2-5
d_call: TRBD1
cdr3_aa: CSVEQSTGGETQYF
cdr3_nt: TGCAGCGTTGAGCAGTCGACAGGGGGCGAGACCCAGTACTTC

clone_size: -
v_call: TRBV4-1
j_call: TRBJ2-5
d_call: TRBD2
cdr3_aa: CASSQVAGQETQYF
cdr3_nt: TGCGCCAGCAGCCAAGTAGCGGGTCAGGAGACCCAGTACTTC

clone_size: once
v_call: TRBV9
j_call: TRBJ1-1
d_call: -
cdr3_aa: CASSSTLNTEAFF
cdr3_nt: TGTGCCAGCAGTTCAACACTGAACACTGAAGCTTTCTTT

clone_size: few
v_call: TRBV4-1
j_call: TRBJ2-7
d_call: -
cdr3_aa: CASSQYTGRVEQYF
cdr3_nt: TGCGCCAGCAGCCAATATACGGGCCGGGTCGAGCAGTACTTC

clone_size: -
v_call: TRBV28
j_call: TRBJ2-1
d_call: -
cdr3_aa: CASSSRSASYNEQFF
cdr3_nt: TGTGCCAGCAGTTCACGTAGCGCTTCCTACAATGAGCAGTTCTTC

clone_size: -
v_call: TRBV7-9
j_call: TRBJ2-7
d_call: -
cdr3_aa: CASSFRDKHYEQYF
cdr3_nt: TGTGCCAGCAGCTTCCGGGACAAACACTACGAGCAGTACTTC

clone_size: -
v_call: TRBV19
j_call: TRBJ2-2
d_call: TRBD2
cdr3_aa: CASSLTSGRLLYTGELFF
cdr3_nt: TGTGCCAGTAGTTTGACTAGCGGGAGGCTTCTGTACACCGGGGAGCTGTTTTTT

clone_size: -
v_call: TRBV28
j_call: TRBJ1-2
d_call: -
cdr3_aa: CASRVGGSTNYGYTF
cdr3_nt: TGTGCCAGCAGGGTCGGTGGCTCGACGAACTATGGCTACACCTTC

clone_size: once
v_call: TRBV12-3/TRBV12-4
j_call: TRBJ2-1
d_call: TRBD2
cdr3_aa: CASSPSGRAMFF
cdr3_nt: TGTGCCAGCAGTCCGTCCGGGAGGGCCATGTTCTTC

clone_size: -
v_call: TRBV4-2
j_call: TRBJ1-1
d_call: TRBD1
cdr3_aa: CASSHLFRLLLNTGGETEAFF
cdr3_nt: TGTGCCAGCAGCCATCTATTCCGACTACTACTTAACACAGGGGGTGAAACTGAAGCTTTCTTT

clone_size: -
v_call: TRBV5-1
j_call: TRBJ2-7
d_call: -
cdr3_aa: CASSRDSYEQYF
cdr3_nt: TGCGCCAGCAGCCGTGACTCCTACGAGCAGTACTTC

clone_size: -
v_call: TRBV15
j_call: TRBJ1-5
d_call: -
cdr3_aa: CATSRDVQGGQPQHF
cdr3_nt: TGTGCCACCAGCAGAGATGTGCAGGGAGGTCAGCCCCAGCATTTT

clone_size: few
v_call: TRBV2
j_call: TRBJ1-1
d_call: TRBD1
cdr3_aa: CASRDRGGNTEAFF
cdr3_nt: TGTGCCAGCAGGGACAGGGGCGGGAACACTGAAGCTTTCTTT

clone_size: -
v_call: TRBV11-2
j_call: TRBJ2-7
d_call: TRBD2
cdr3_aa: CASSLDLIFAGGPRRQYF
cdr3_nt: TGTGCCAGCAGCTTAGATCTGATCTTTGCGGGAGGGCCGAGGAGGCAGTACTTC

clone_size: -
v_call: TRBV5-8
j_call: TRBJ1-6
d_call: -
cdr3_aa: CASSTGTVNSPLHF
cdr3_nt: TGTGCCAGCAGTACCGGGACGGTAAATTCACCCCTCCACTTT

clone_size: -
v_call: TRBV5-1
j_call: TRBJ2-7
d_call: TRBD1
cdr3_aa: CASSFGTGGYEQYF
cdr3_nt: TGCGCCAGCAGCTTCGGGACAGGGGGCTACGAGCAGTACTTC

clone_size: -
v_call: TRBV19
j_call: TRBJ2-1
d_call: -
cdr3_aa: CASSMMGSFYNEQFF
cdr3_nt: TGTGCCAGTAGTATGATGGGGTCGTTCTACAATGAGCAGTTCTTC

clone_size: -
v_call: TRBV29-1
j_call: TRBJ2-7
d_call: -
cdr3_aa: CSVVGLAGSYEQYF
cdr3_nt: TGCAGCGTTGTAGGGCTAGCTGGGTCCTACGAGCAGTACTTC

clone_size: -
v_call: TRBV29-1
j_call: TRBJ2-7
d_call: TRBD2
cdr3_aa: CSVGIAGGHEQYF
cdr3_nt: TGCAGCGTTGGGATAGCGGGAGGCCACGAGCAGTACTTC

clone_size: -
v_call: TRBV11-3
j_call: TRBJ2-7
d_call: -
cdr3_aa: CASSPLGVAEQYF
cdr3_nt: TGTGCCAGCAGCCCCCTTGGGGTTGCCGAGCAGTACTTC

clone_size: -
v_call: TRBV6-5
j_call: TRBJ2-7
d_call: TRBD2
cdr3_aa: CASTGTSDYEQYF
cdr3_nt: TGTGCCAGCACCGGGACTAGCGACTACGAGCAGTACTTC